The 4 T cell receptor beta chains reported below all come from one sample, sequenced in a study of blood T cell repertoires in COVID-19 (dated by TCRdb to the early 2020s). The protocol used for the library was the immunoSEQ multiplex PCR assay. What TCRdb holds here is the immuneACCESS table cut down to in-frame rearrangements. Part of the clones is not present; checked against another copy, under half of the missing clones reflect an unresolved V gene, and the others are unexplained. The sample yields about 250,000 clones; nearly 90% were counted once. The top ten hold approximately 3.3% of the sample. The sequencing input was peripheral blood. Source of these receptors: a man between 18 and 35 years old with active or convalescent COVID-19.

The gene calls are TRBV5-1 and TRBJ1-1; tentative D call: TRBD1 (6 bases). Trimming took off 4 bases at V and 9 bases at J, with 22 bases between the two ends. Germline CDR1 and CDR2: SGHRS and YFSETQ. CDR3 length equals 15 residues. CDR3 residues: CASSPSISQGMQAFF. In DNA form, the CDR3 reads TGCGCCAGCAGCCCCTCAATTTCACAGGGTATGCAAGCTTTCTTT.

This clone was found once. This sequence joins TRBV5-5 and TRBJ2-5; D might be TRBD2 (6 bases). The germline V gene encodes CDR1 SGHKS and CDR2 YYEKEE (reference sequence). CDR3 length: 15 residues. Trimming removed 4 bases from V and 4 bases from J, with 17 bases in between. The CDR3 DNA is TGTGCCAGCAGCGAACCCCCCCACGGGGGAGAGACCCAGTACTTC. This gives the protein CASSEPPHGGETQYF.

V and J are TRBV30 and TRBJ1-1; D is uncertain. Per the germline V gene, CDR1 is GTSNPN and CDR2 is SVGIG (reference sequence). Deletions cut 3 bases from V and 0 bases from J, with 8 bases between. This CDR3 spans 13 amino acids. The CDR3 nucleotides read TGTGCCTGGAGCAGGTCCATGAACACTGAAGCTTTCTTT. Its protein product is CAWSRSMNTEAFF.

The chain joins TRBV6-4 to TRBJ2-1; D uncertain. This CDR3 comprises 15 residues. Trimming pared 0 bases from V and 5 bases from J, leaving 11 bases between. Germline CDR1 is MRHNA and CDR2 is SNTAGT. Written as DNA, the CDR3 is TGTGCCAGCAGTGACTCGCCGTTGCGCAACAATGAGCAGTTCTTC. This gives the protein CASSDSPLRNNEQFF.